This TCR delta chain is from a study of TRDV2 sequences in healthy donors (dated by TCRdb to about 2020). With respect to the entire study: More than 15 single-cell-derived gamma9delta2 T cell clones spanning the full range of antitumor activity were TCR-sequenced and traced within the bulk repertoire.

The investigation overall reported the following: Although the observed TCRdelta repertoires were highly focused, the frequency of a clonotype did not correlate with the antitumor functional potential of the respective clone. The TCRdelta clonotypes of several highly reactive clones appeared rare, since those clonotypes could not be detected in the bulk sequencing data from the donors of those clones.

Library preparation used PCR. Sequenced on an Illumina MiSeq. The authors processed their data as follows. When TRDV repertoire clonotype frequencies were reported, any clonotype that had only a single read was left out. Clones were re-identified by TCRdb from the public reads with CATT, and rows with the same DNA were merged. These V and J calls are TCRdb output, not the study's own analysis. The sample table shows a few thousand delta-chain clones, and roughly 65% are seen once. Around 14% of the sample belongs to the ten largest clones. Bulk sequencing of complete TCR delta chain (Vdelta2) repertoires was performed to track the frequency of functionally characterized gamma9delta2 T cell clones. The Dutch blood bank supplied purchased peripheral blood from anonymous healthy donors. All of the gamma9delta2 T cells analyzed in the study came from the peripheral blood of healthy donors. CDR1 and CDR2, per the germline V gene, are GEAIGNYY and EKD. The germline V end is reduced by 3 bases and the J end by 4 bases; junction bases left unmatched: 4. Its CDR3 holds 17 amino acids, cysteine through phenylalanine. Only the CDR3 region is kept as DNA, spanning 51 bases read in frame from base 1.

Comments on this clone: Its antigen remains undetermined. Per-base quality was not reported, and no clone a single base away is much larger than it.

This receptor was obtained from a human donor in good health. Input material: Vd2+ gamma-delta T cells from blood. In the paper's terms, the cell subset or site label means: TCR Vdelta2-expressing (gamma9delta2) T cells. The chain uses TRDV2 and TRDJ3, and TRDD3 matches 11 of the central bases. DNA sequence: TGTGCCTGTGACTTCCTGGGGGATACTTGGGACACCCGACAGATGTTTTTC. This translates into CACDFLGDTWDTRQMFF.